The 2 T cell receptor beta chains below all came from one sample that was sequenced in a study of T cells in localized non-small cell lung cancer. Clones were sequenced by immunoSEQ multiplex PCR, and TCRdb holds only the in-frame ones, with some missing. The sample includes tens of thousands of clones, around 90% of them seen just once. The sequenced sample was peripheral blood, obtained before any cancer treatment. These receptors all come from a female donor over 55 with stage I lung adenocarcinoma.

The chain recombines TRBV5-1 with TRBJ1-6; D remains ambiguous. V lost 0 bases and J lost 0, with 10 bases in between. This CDR3 comprises 17 residues. Per the germline V gene, CDR1 is SGHRS and CDR2 is YFSETQ. CDR3 DNA: TGCGCCAGCAGCTTGGTATCTGAGAGCTCCTATAATTCACCCCTCCACTTT. It translates to CASSLVSESSYNSPLHF.

The chain's CDR3 is CASSPQDRKETQYF. The CDR3 nucleotides read TGTGCCAGCAGCCCTCAGGACAGGAAAGAGACCCAGTACTTC. V usage is TRBV5-4 and J usage is TRBJ2-5; 7 bases align to TRBD1. Germline V gene data show CDR1 as SGHNT and CDR2 as YYREEE (reference sequence). Unmatched junction bases numbered 6, after V lost 4 bases and J lost 3 bases. The CDR3 loop spans 14 amino acids.